This T cell receptor (beta chain) stems from a study of OX40 agonist ivuxolimab in advanced cancers. Some clones are missing from TCRdb's copy, which holds only in-frame ones; the method was immunoSEQ multiplex PCR. The sample includes tens of thousands of clones, 70% to 90% of them seen just once. Trimming stripped 6 bases from V and 14 bases from J, with 20 bases between. Germline V gene data show CDR1 as MNHNS and CDR2 as SASEGT. CDR3 length: 14 residues. Study-wide findings and caveats: Averaged across samples, CD8+ T cells carried more expanded clones than CD4+ did.

Details on this clone: Its specificity is unknown.

The V call is TRBV6-1, the J call TRBJ1-6, with TRBD1 as a possible D gene (6 bases). The material sequenced was CD4+ or CD8+ T cells sorted from blood, taken in a trial of the OX40 agonist ivuxolimab. The sequence was obtained from an adult with an advanced solid tumor such as melanoma, head and neck, liver or kidney cancer. The CDR3 DNA follows: TGTGCCAGCAGACGGACAGCCCCGGATGCGTCCCTCCACTTT. This encodes CASRRTAPDASLHF.